These 22 T cell receptor beta chains were sequenced from one sample in a study of blood T cell repertoires in COVID-19. Produced via immunoSEQ multiplex PCR; TCRdb's table is partial and in-frame only. The sample holds about 400,000 clones, 88% seen once. Sequenced sample: PBMCs or T cells enriched from blood (not recorded which). Receptors were obtained from a woman aged 40-49 years with acute COVID-19.

The chain couples TRBV2 to TRBJ1-4; the match to TRBD1 covers 10 bases. Germline CDR1 and CDR2: SNHLY and FYNNEI. The CDR3 runs 14 residues. Trimming took 5 bases from V and 8 from J; bases not matched to a gene: 5. The CDR3 DNA reads TGTGCCAGCAGTAAGGGGGACAGGGGAGAAAAACTGTTTTTT. This encodes CASSKGDRGEKLFF.

V is TRBV29-1 and J is TRBJ1-1; unclear D gene. Germline V CDR1 and CDR2: SQVTM, ANQGSEA. CDR3 length: 11 amino acids. V dropped 2 bases and J dropped 6 bases, with 7 bases sitting between them. CDR3 DNA: TGCAGCGTTGAATCTCGGGCTGAAGCTTTCTTT. It is translated as CSVESRAEAFF.

The chain employs TRBV24-1 and TRBJ1-1; TRBD1 might be the D (6 bases). The CDR3 is made up of 15 amino acids. V lost 2 bases and J 5 bases, leaving 14 bases between the germline ends. CDR1 is KGHDR, CDR2 SFDVKD, per germline. For the CDR3, the DNA is TGTGCCACCAGTGATTGGGCGGGGGGCGAGACTGAAGCTTTCTTT. The encoded protein is CATSDWAGGETEAFF.

This clone came up once. This chain uses TRBV2 with TRBJ2-5; 10 bases fit TRBD2. V lost 6 bases and J lost 4; bases outside the gene matches: 5. Per the germline V gene, CDR1 is SNHLY and CDR2 is FYNNEI. This CDR3 comprises 14 residues. The CDR3 DNA is TGTGCCAGCAGGCTAGCGGGGGTAGGAGAGACCCAGTACTTC. Encoded protein: CASRLAGVGETQYF. Full variable domain (missing parts from reference TRBV2 and TRBJ2-5): EPEVTQTPSHQVTQMGQEVILRCVPISNHLYFYWYRQILGQKVEFLVSFYNNEISEKSEIFDDQFSVERPDGSNFTLKIRSTKLEDSAMYFCASRLAGVGETQYFGPGTRLLVL.

The V gene is TRBV11-2, the J gene TRBJ2-5; 9 bases line up with TRBD1. The CDR3 covers 15 residues. CDR1 is SGHAT and CDR2 is FQNNGV in the germline V gene. Trimming took 3 bases from V and 5 from J; bases not matched to a gene: 7. CDR3 coding DNA: TGTGCCAGCAGCTTGAGACAGGGGGTAGGGGAGACCCAGTACTTC. It encodes CASSLRQGVGETQYF.

The V call is TRBV11-2, the J call TRBJ2-2, with 9 bases aligning to TRBD2. Losses at the gene ends were 3 bases for V and 1 base for J; bases not matched to a gene: 0. Germline V gene lookup returns CDR1 SGHAT and CDR2 FQNNGV. This CDR3 region has 15 residues. The CDR3, as DNA: TGTGCCAGCAGCTTGACTAGCGGGAACACCGGGGAGCTGTTTTTT. Its translation is CASSLTSGNTGELFF.

The genes are TRBV30 and TRBJ1-5; D is undetermined. This CDR3 spans 15 amino acids. Trimming took 0 bases from V and 0 from J, leaving 9 bases between them. Germline V gene data show CDR1 as GTSNPN and CDR2 as SVGIG (reference sequence). Written as DNA, the CDR3 is TGTGCCTGGAGTGTACCTAGAGTTAGCAATCAGCCCCAGCATTTT. This sequence encodes CAWSVPRVSNQPQHF.

The rearrangement links TRBV4-1 to TRBJ2-1, with a weak D call TRBD1 (5 bases). Germline V gene sequence: CDR1 MGHRA, CDR2 YSYEKL. Trimming stripped 0 bases from V and 1 base from J, with 19 bases between. This CDR3 has 19 residues. CDR3 sequence reads: CASSQDPTGQGRSYNEQFF. The CDR3, as DNA: TGCGCCAGCAGCCAAGACCCTACCGGGCAGGGTCGGTCCTACAATGAGCAGTTCTTC.

The chain has TRBV11-2 and TRBJ1-1, with 7 bases aligning to TRBD1. Germline V gene lookup returns CDR1 SGHAT and CDR2 FQNNGV. The V segment lost 2 bases and the J segment 6 bases; nucleotides outside the gene matches: 3. This CDR3 has 13 residues. The CDR3 DNA reads as TGTGCCAGCAGCTTACAACAGGGGTCTGAAGCTTTCTTT. This gives the protein CASSLQQGSEAFF.

CDR3 residues: CASSSTGNPYEQYF. The CDR3, as DNA: TGTGCCAGCTCGTCGACAGGAAATCCCTACGAGCAGTACTTC. The rearrangement joins TRBV18 to TRBJ2-7; possibly TRBD1 for D (6 bases). The germline CDR1 and CDR2 sequences are KGHSH and LQKENI. CDR3 size: 14 residues. The V and J ends lost 6 bases and 2 bases respectively, with 14 bases between them.

The V gene is TRBV5-8, the J gene TRBJ1-5; TRBD1 matches 9 bases. Germline values: CDR1 SGHTS, CDR2 YDEGEE. V was pared by 1 base and J by 2 bases, with 1 base of the junction left unmatched. The CDR3 is 15 amino acids. The CDR3 sequence: CASSLWDRGNQPQHF. The CDR3 bases are TGTGCCAGCAGCTTGTGGGACAGGGGCAATCAGCCCCAGCATTTT.

CDR3: CASSGDRGGEQYF. DNA for the CDR3: TGTGCCAGCAGCGGAGACAGGGGCGGGGAGCAGTACTTC. The rearrangement joins TRBV6-5 to TRBJ2-7; 8 nucleotides match TRBD1. Germline lookup yields CDR1 MNHEY and CDR2 SVGAGI. This CDR3 contains 13 residues. The ends lost 6 bases at V and 7 bases at J; junction bases unmatched: 8.

The chain employs TRBV20-1 and TRBJ2-5, with D possibly matching TRBD2 (5 bases). The CDR3 covers 11 residues. From germline, CDR1 is DFQATT and CDR2 SNEGSKA (reference sequence). The V end lost 5 bases, the J end lost 5 bases, and 9 bases lay between the germline ends. The CDR3 nucleotides read TGCAGTGCTCCTAGCTCGGAGACCCAGTACTTC. Encoded protein: CSAPSSETQYF.

J is TRBJ2-4 and V is TRBV12-2; TRBD2 was called by the table and not checked on the DNA. TRBV12-2 is reported as a pseudogene. This CDR3 contains 18 residues. For the CDR3, the DNA is TGTGCAAGTCGCTTAGCAGGGAGTCCTCCTTTAGCCAAAAACATTCAGTACTTC. As protein: CASRLAGSPPLAKNIQYF.

The CDR3 spells CASSQDPAGAQGKLFF. CDR3 nucleotide sequence: TGTGCCAGCAGCCAAGATCCGGCAGGCGCCCAGGGAAAACTGTTTTTT. This chain links TRBV3-1 (or the pseudogene TRBV3-2) with TRBJ1-4; possibly TRBD1 for D (5 bases). In germline, CDR1 is LGHDT, CDR2 YNNKEL (reference sequence). The CDR3 extends over 16 amino acids. V was clipped by 0 bases and J by 10 bases, with 18 bases between them.

The genes are TRBV11-2 and TRBJ1-2, with a possible D match to TRBD1 (6 bases). Germline V CDR1 and CDR2: SGHAT, FQNNGV. The CDR3 totals 14 residues. V was cut by 2 bases and J by 4 bases, with 11 bases left in between. The DNA of the CDR3 is TGTGCCAGCAGCTTACTACAGGGCGTCTATGGCTACACCTTC. As protein: CASSLLQGVYGYTF.

The chain joins TRBV5-6 to TRBJ2-7; 9 bases match TRBD1. Unmatched junction bases numbered 7, after V lost 5 bases and J lost 4 bases. Germline assignment: CDR1 SGHDT and CDR2 YYEEEE. The CDR3 runs 14 residues. The CDR3 DNA is TGTGCCAGCAGACTAGGACAGGGGTTTTACGAGCAGTACTTC. Protein sequence: CASRLGQGFYEQYF.

The CDR3 region has the DNA TGTGCCAGTATAAGGGGCCCCACTGAAGCTTTCTTT. This codes for CASIRGPTEAFF. This chain connects TRBV19 to TRBJ1-1; D may be TRBD1 (5 bases). CDR1 and CDR2 from the germline V gene are LNHDA and SQIVND (reference sequence). Trimming pared 7 bases from V and 4 bases from J, leaving 10 bases between. The CDR3 extends over 12 amino acids. Filled out from reference TRBV19 and TRBJ1-1, the complete variable domain reads DGGITQSPKYLFRKEGQNVTLSCEQNLNHDAMYWYRQDPGQGLRLIYYSQIVNDFQKGDIAEGYSVSREKKESFPLTVTSAQKNPTAFYLCASIRGPTEAFFGQGTRLTVV.

V and J are TRBV29-1 and TRBJ2-1, with D tentatively TRBD2 (6 bases). Trimming left V 4 bases short and J 0 bases short, with 10 bases between. The CDR3 runs 14 residues. Germline lookup yields CDR1 SQVTM and CDR2 ANQGSEA. CDR3 loop: CSVGGGSSYNEQFF. DNA of the CDR3: TGCAGCGTTGGTGGGGGGAGCTCCTACAATGAGCAGTTCTTC.

V gene TRBV5-1 combines with J gene TRBJ2-3; possibly TRBD2 for D (6 bases). CDR3 size: 12 residues. CDR1 and CDR2 from the germline V gene are SGHRS and YFSETQ. V shed 2 bases and J shed 7 bases, with 8 bases lying between them. The chain's CDR3 is CASSFSGYTQYF. The CDR3 DNA reads TGCGCCAGCAGCTTTAGCGGATATACGCAGTATTTT.

The chain joins TRBV5-1 to TRBJ2-7, with a weak D call TRBD1 (6 bases). This CDR3 is 15 amino acids long. Germline V lookup: CDR1 SGHRS, CDR2 YFSETQ. The germline V and J ends were trimmed by 0 bases and 4 bases, with 14 bases remaining between them. This chain's CDR3 is CASSLAPGEGYEQYF. The CDR3 region has the DNA TGCGCCAGCAGCTTGGCGCCAGGGGAAGGGTACGAGCAGTACTTC.

V gene TRBV9 combines with J gene TRBJ2-6; a weak D match, TRBD1 (5 bases). Trimming left V 0 bases short and J 4 bases short, with 17 bases between. The length of the CDR3 is 18 residues. Germline V gene sequence: CDR1 SGDLS, CDR2 YYNGEE. The CDR3 region is CASSVVLGRLSGANVLTF. The CDR3 bases are TGTGCCAGCAGCGTAGTATTGGGGCGTCTATCCGGGGCCAACGTCCTGACTTTC. The full variable domain, with the rest looked up from reference TRBV9 and TRBJ2-6, is DSGVTQTPKHLITATGQRVTLRCSPRSGDLSVYWYQQSLDQGLQFLIQYYNGEERAKGNILERFSAQQFPDLHSELNLSSLELGDSALYFCASSVVLGRLSGANVLTFGAGSRLTVL.